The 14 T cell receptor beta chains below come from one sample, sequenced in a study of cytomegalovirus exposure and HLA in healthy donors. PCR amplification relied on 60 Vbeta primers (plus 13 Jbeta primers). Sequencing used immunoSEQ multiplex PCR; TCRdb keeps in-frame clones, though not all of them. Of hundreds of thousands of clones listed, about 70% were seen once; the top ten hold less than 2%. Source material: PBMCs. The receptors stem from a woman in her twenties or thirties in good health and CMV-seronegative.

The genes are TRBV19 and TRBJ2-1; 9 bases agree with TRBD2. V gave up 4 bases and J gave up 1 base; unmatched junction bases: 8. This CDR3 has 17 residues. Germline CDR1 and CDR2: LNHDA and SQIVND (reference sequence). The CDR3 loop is CASSRYPLAGSYNEQFF. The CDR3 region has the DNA TGTGCCAGTAGTAGATACCCTCTAGCGGGGTCCTACAATGAGCAGTTCTTC.

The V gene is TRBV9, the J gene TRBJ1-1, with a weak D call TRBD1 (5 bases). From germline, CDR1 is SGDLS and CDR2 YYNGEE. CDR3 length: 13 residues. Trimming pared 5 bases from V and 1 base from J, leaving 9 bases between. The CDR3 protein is CASSAGSNTEAFF. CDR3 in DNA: TGTGCCAGCAGTGCAGGGTCGAACACTGAAGCTTTCTTT.

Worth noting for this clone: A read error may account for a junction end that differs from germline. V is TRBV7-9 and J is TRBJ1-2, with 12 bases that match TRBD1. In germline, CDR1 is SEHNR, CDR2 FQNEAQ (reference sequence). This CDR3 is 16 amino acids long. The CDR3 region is CSSSSRDRGLEFGYTF. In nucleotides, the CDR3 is TGTTCCAGCAGCTCCCGGGACAGGGGGCTTGAATTTGGCTACACCTTC. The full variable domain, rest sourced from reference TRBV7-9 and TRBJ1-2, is DTGVSQNPRHKITKRGQNVTFRCDPISEHNRLYWYRQTLGQGPEFLTYFQNEAQLEKSRLLSDRFSAERPKGSFSTLEIQRTEQGDSAMYLCSSSSRDRGLEFGYTFGSGTRLTVV.

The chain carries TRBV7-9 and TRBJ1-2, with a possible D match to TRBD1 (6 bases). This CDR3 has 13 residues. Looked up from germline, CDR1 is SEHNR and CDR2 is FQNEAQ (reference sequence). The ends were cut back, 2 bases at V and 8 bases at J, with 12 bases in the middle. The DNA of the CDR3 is TGTGCCAGCAGCTTATCAGGGGCGCGAGGCTACACCTTC. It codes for CASSLSGARGYTF.

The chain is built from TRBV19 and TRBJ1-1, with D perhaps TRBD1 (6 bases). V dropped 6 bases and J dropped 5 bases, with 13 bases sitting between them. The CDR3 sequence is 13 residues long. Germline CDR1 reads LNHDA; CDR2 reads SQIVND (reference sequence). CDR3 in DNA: TGTGCCAGTAGGGACAGAAGGGATACTGAAGCTTTCTTT. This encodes CASRDRRDTEAFF.

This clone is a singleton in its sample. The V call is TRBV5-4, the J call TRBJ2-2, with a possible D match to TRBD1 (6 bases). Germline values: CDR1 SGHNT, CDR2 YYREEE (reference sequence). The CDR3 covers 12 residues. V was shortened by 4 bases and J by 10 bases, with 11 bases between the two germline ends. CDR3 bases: TGTGCCAGCAGCCTAGACAGGTCGGAGCTGTTTTTT. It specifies CASSLDRSELFF.

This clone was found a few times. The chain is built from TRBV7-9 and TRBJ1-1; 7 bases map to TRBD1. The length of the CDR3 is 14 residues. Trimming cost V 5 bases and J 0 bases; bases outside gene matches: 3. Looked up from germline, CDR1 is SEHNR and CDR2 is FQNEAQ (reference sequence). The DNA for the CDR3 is TGTGCCAGCAGCAAAGGGACAGTGAACACTGAAGCTTTCTTT. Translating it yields CASSKGTVNTEAFF.

Here the CDR3 DNA reads TGTGCCAGCAGGGGAGGGAGTACAGATACGCAGTATTTT. This sequence encodes CASRGGSTDTQYF. V is TRBV14 and J is TRBJ2-3; 7 nucleotides match TRBD2. This CDR3 comprises 13 residues. Trimming cost V 6 bases and J 3 bases; bases outside gene matches: 3. Germline CDR1 and CDR2: SGHDN and FVKESK.

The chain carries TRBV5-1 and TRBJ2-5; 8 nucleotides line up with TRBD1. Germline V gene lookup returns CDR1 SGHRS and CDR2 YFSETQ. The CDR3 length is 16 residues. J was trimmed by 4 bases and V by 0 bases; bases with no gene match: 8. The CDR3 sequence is CASSLGQGMIRETQYF. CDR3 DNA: TGCGCCAGCAGCTTGGGACAGGGGATGATACGAGAGACCCAGTACTTC. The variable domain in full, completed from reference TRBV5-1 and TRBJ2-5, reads KAGVTQTPRYLIKTRGQQVTLSCSPISGHRSVSWYQQTPGQGLQFLFEYFSETQRNKGNFPGRFSGRQFSNSRSEMNVSTLELGDSALYLCASSLGQGMIRETQYFGPGTRLLVL.

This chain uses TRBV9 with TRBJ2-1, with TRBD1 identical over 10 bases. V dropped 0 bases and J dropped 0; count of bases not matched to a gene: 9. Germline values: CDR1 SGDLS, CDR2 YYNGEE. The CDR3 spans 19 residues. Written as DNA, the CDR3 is TGTGCCAGCAGCGTAGCTTCGGGACAGGGGCACAGCTCCTACAATGAGCAGTTCTTC. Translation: CASSVASGQGHSSYNEQFF.

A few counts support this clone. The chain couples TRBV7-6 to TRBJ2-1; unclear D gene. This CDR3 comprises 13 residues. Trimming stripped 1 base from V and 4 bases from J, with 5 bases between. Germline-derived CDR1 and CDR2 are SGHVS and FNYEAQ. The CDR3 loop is CASSLDGYNEQFF. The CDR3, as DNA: TGTGCCAGCAGCTTAGACGGGTACAATGAGCAGTTCTTC.

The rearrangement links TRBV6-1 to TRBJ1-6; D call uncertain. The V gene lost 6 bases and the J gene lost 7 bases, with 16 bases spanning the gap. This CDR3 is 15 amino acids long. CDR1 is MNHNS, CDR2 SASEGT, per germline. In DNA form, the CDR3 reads TGTGCCAGCAGGGCCTCCGGGAGGGAGAATTCACCCCTCCACTTT. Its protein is CASRASGRENSPLHF.

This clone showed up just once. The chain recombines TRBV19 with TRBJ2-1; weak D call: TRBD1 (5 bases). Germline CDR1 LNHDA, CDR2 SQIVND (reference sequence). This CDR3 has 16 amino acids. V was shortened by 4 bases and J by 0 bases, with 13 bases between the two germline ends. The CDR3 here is CASSTSKGLSYNEQFF. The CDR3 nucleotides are TGTGCCAGTAGTACCTCTAAGGGGCTCTCCTACAATGAGCAGTTCTTC.

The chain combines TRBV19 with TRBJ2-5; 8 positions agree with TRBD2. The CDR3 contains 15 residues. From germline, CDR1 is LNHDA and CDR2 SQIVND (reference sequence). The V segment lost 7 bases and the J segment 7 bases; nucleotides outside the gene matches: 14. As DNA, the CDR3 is TGTGCCAGTACCAACCCGGGGGGGGCTGAGGTGACCCAGTACTTC. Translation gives CASTNPGGAEVTQYF.